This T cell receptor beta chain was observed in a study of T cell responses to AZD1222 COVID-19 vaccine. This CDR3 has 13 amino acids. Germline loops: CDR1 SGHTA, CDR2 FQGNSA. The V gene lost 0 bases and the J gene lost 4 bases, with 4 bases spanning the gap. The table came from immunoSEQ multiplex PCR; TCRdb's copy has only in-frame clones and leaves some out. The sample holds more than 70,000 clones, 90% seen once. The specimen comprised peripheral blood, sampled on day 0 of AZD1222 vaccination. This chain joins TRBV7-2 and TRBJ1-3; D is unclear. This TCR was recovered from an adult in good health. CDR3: CASSLAAGNTIYF. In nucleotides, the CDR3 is TGTGCCAGCAGCTTAGCGGCCGGAAACACCATATATTTT.